The 32 T cell receptor beta chains presented below share a single source sample, sequenced in a study of beta chain features in type 1 diabetes (dated by TCRdb to about 2018). Libraries came from the immunoSEQ multiplex PCR assay. The High Capacity cDNA Reverse Transcription Kit was used to reverse transcribe all of the isolated RNA, meaning that expressed TCRB transcripts were what got sequenced. The source is immuneACCESS, and TCRdb retained only in-frame sequences with V and J called. Part of the clones is not carried over; for the studies checked, unresolved V genes explain less than half of this, and the remainder is unexplained. In this sample the table shows 140,000 to 150,000 clones, about 51% of which occur a single time. The ten largest clones capture around 0.45% of the sample. Material: Tregs from blood. The sample's cell subset or site label, in plain terms: regulatory CD4+ T cells. All receptors come from a man between 18 and 35 years old in good health.

The rearrangement uses TRBV30 and TRBJ1-6; no firm D call. Germline V gives CDR1 GTSNPN, CDR2 SVGIG (reference sequence). CDR3 size: 12 residues. V was trimmed by 0 bases and J by 9 bases, leaving 6 bases between them. The CDR3 here is CAWSVLGSPLHF. CDR3 nucleotides: TGTGCCTGGAGTGTACTTGGTTCACCCCTCCACTTT. Full variable domain (missing parts from reference TRBV30 and TRBJ1-6): SQTIHQWPATLVQPVGSPLSLECTVEGTSNPNLYWYRQAAGRGLQLLFYSVGIGQISSEVPQNLSASRPQDRQFILSSKKLLLSDSGFYLCAWSVLGSPLHFGNGTRLTVT.

The CDR3 DNA is TGTGCCAGCACCGTACAATCAGGGGTACTCTACGAGCAGTACTTC. Its protein product is CASTVQSGVLYEQYF. The chain links TRBV28 to TRBJ2-7; a weak D match, TRBD1 (6 bases). Germline V gene lookup returns CDR1 MDHEN and CDR2 SYDVKM. The CDR3 runs 15 residues. The V end lost 7 bases, the J end lost 3 bases, and 19 bases lay between the germline ends.

V usage is TRBV7-9 and J usage is TRBJ1-4; 10 bases agree with TRBD1. V gave up 5 bases and J gave up 8 bases; unmatched junction bases: 5. CDR3 length equals 14 residues. CDR1 and CDR2 from the germline V gene are SEHNR and FQNEAQ (reference sequence). The CDR3 DNA reads as TGTGCCAGCAGCCGACAGGGGGCAGGGGAAAAACTGTTTTTT. It yields the protein CASSRQGAGEKLFF. Full variable domain (remainder filled in from reference TRBV7-9 and TRBJ1-4): DTGVSQNPRHKITKRGQNVTFRCDPISEHNRLYWYRQTLGQGPEFLTYFQNEAQLEKSRLLSDRFSAERPKGSFSTLEIQRTEQGDSAMYLCASSRQGAGEKLFFGSGTQLSVL.

The gene calls are TRBV6-5 and TRBJ2-7, with TRBD2 as a possible D gene (6 bases). Trimming pared 6 bases from V and 3 bases from J, leaving 12 bases between. This CDR3 region has 13 residues. Germline CDR1 MNHEY, CDR2 SVGAGI. The CDR3 protein is CASRRTSSYEQYF. Written as DNA, the CDR3 is TGTGCCAGCAGACGAACTAGCAGCTACGAGCAGTACTTC.

This clone has a handful of counts. This same CDR3 is encoded by further DNA sequences in the sample. The chain joins TRBV4-2 to TRBJ1-2; D gene unclear. CDR3 length: 11 residues. Germline-derived CDR1 and CDR2 are LGHNA and YNFKEQ. Trimming removed 1 base from V and 5 bases from J, with 2 bases in between. CDR3 loop: CASSQAYGYTF. As DNA, the CDR3 is TGTGCCAGCAGCCAAGCTTATGGCTACACCTTC.

V gene TRBV11-2 combines with J gene TRBJ2-1, with 9 positions matching TRBD2. CDR1 is SGHAT and CDR2 is FQNNGV in the germline V gene. This CDR3 has 16 residues. The trim removed 5 bases at V and 5 bases at J, leaving 10 bases unmatched. The CDR3, as DNA: TGTGCCAGCAGCAACTTAGGCGGGAGGGGAAACAATGAGCAGTTCTTC. It encodes CASSNLGGRGNNEQFF.

The CDR3 here is CASSLVVFSTRQETQYF. In DNA, the CDR3 is TGTGCCAGCAGCTTAGTGGTTTTTAGTACTAGGCAAGAGACCCAGTACTTC. The chain carries TRBV11-2 and TRBJ2-5, with D possibly matching TRBD2 (5 bases). Germline V CDR1 and CDR2: SGHAT, FQNNGV. The CDR3 spans 17 residues. The ends were cut back, 1 base at V and 2 bases at J, with 17 bases in the middle.

The chain is built from TRBV5-1 and TRBJ2-5; 7 bases are a match to TRBD1. V trimming: 4 bases; J trimming: 11 bases; junction bases outside the gene matches: 14. CDR1 and CDR2 from the germline V gene are SGHRS and YFSETQ. The CDR3 length is 14 residues. CDR3 nucleotide sequence: TGCGCCAGCAGCGGGGGACAGTGGGATTGGGAGCAGTACTTC. Its translation is CASSGGQWDWEQYF.

The sample holds one count of this clone. J is TRBJ1-5 and V is TRBV2, with D tentatively TRBD1 (6 bases). Germline V lookup: CDR1 SNHLY, CDR2 FYNNEI. The V and J ends lost 5 bases and 7 bases respectively, with 18 bases between them. The CDR3 runs 15 residues. The chain's CDR3 is CASSLRTGREQPQHF. CDR3 nucleotides: TGTGCCAGCAGTCTGAGAACAGGGAGGGAACAGCCCCAGCATTTT.

CDR3 bases: TGTGCCAGCATCGAAAGCGGGAGGAATTACAATGAGCAGTTCTTC. The encoded protein is CASIESGRNYNEQFF. V and J are TRBV28 and TRBJ2-1; TRBD2 aligns across 9 bases. The germline V gene encodes CDR1 MDHEN and CDR2 SYDVKM. The CDR3 extends over 15 amino acids. Germline trimming cut 7 bases from V and 4 bases from J; bases unmatched to any gene: 8.

The rearrangement uses TRBV6-5 and TRBJ1-1; TRBD1 matches 7 bases. The CDR3 runs 15 residues. Germline-derived CDR1 and CDR2 are MNHEY and SVGAGI. Unmatched junction bases numbered 12, after V lost 6 bases and J lost 5 bases. The CDR3 loop reads CASRKYRGLRTEAFF. For the CDR3, the DNA is TGTGCCAGCAGAAAATACAGGGGTTTAAGGACTGAAGCTTTCTTT.

The chain carries TRBV7-2 and TRBJ1-6, with 9 bases aligning to TRBD1. The CDR3 totals 14 residues. Germline V gene sequence: CDR1 SGHTA, CDR2 FQGNSA. With 4 bases clipped from V and 13 bases from J, the junction kept 8 bases outside the gene matches. This CDR3 reads CASSSTGGDFPLHF. In DNA, the CDR3 is TGTGCCAGCAGCTCAACAGGGGGCGATTTTCCCCTCCACTTT.

This chain uses TRBV7-2 with TRBJ2-7; 8 bases match TRBD1. Germline lookup yields CDR1 SGHTA and CDR2 FQGNSA. The CDR3 length is 17 residues. V lost 1 base to trimming and J lost 4 bases; unmatched junction nucleotides: 12. CDR3 nucleotide sequence: TGTGCCAGCAGCTTAGGGGGCAGGGGGCCAGGCGGATACGAGCAGTACTTC. This encodes CASSLGGRGPGGYEQYF.

This chain joins TRBV12-5 and TRBJ2-5; 9 nucleotides line up with TRBD1. V lost 2 bases and J lost 2; bases outside the gene matches: 9. The CDR3 length is 17 residues. Germline CDR1 LGHNT, CDR2 FRNRAP. DNA of the CDR3: TGTGCTAGTGGTTTGTATCCCGGACAGGGGTTTCAAGAGACCCAGTACTTC. Protein sequence: CASGLYPGQGFQETQYF.

This chain uses TRBV7-9 with TRBJ2-5; 8 bases fit TRBD2. The CDR3 has 17 amino acids. Looked up from germline, CDR1 is SEHNR and CDR2 is FQNEAQ (reference sequence). V gave up 3 bases and J gave up 1 base; unmatched junction bases: 10. Written as DNA, the CDR3 is TGTGCCAGCAGCTTTTACTATGGCGGGGGGCCCCAAGAGACCCAGTACTTC. Amino acids: CASSFYYGGGPQETQYF.

This chain links TRBV6-6 with TRBJ2-1, with TRBD1 as a possible D gene (6 bases). The CDR3 extends over 14 amino acids. V gave up 5 bases and J gave up 7 bases, with 15 bases separating them. Germline loops: CDR1 MNHNY, CDR2 SVGAGI (reference sequence). DNA of the CDR3: TGTGCCAGCAGTAGGGGGTCCCAAAGGAATGAGCAGTTCTTC. Its protein is CASSRGSQRNEQFF.

This sequence joins TRBV13 and TRBJ2-3; D ambiguous. CDR1 and CDR2 from the germline V gene are PRHDT and FYEKMQ (reference sequence). The CDR3 spans 14 residues. The germline V and J ends were trimmed by 2 bases and 6 bases, with 12 bases remaining between them. The CDR3 protein is CASSLSPVPDTQYF. In DNA, the CDR3 is TGTGCCAGCAGCTTAAGCCCTGTTCCGGATACGCAGTATTTT.

This clone was counted a few times. The gene calls are TRBV19 and TRBJ2-3, with D perhaps matching TRBD1 (6 bases). Trimming took 6 bases from V and 6 from J, leaving 13 bases between them. The CDR3 extends over 13 amino acids. Germline V gene sequence: CDR1 LNHDA, CDR2 SQIVND (reference sequence). CDR3 sequence reads: CASSDRFADTQYF. DNA of the CDR3: TGTGCCAGTAGCGACAGGTTCGCGGATACGCAGTATTTT. Full variable domain (rest looked up from reference TRBV19 and TRBJ2-3): DGGITQSPKYLFRKEGQNVTLSCEQNLNHDAMYWYRQDPGQGLRLIYYSQIVNDFQKGDIAEGYSVSREKKESFPLTVTSAQKNPTAFYLCASSDRFADTQYFGPGTRLTVL.

This chain links TRBV29-1 with TRBJ2-7; possible D gene TRBD1, 6 bases. This CDR3 contains 13 residues. Looked up from germline, CDR1 is SQVTM and CDR2 is ANQGSEA. Trimming took off 6 bases at V and 3 bases at J, with 15 bases between the two ends. This chain's CDR3 is CSVGQGLVYEQYF. The CDR3 DNA reads as TGCAGCGTAGGGCAGGGGCTCGTCTACGAGCAGTACTTC.

This clone was observed a single time. The chain joins TRBV9 to TRBJ1-2; possibly TRBD1 for D (6 bases). V gave up 3 bases and J gave up 4 bases, with 16 bases separating them. The CDR3 consists of 15 residues. Germline lookup yields CDR1 SGDLS and CDR2 YYNGEE. In DNA form, the CDR3 reads TGTGCCAGCAGCGAGGGACCGAGGACAGTCTATGGCTACACCTTC. It yields the protein CASSEGPRTVYGYTF.

Only one count was recorded for this clone. The chain is built from TRBV5-6 and TRBJ2-3; the D is unclear. The V end lost 5 bases, the J end lost 0 bases, and 7 bases lay between the germline ends. Germline values: CDR1 SGHDT, CDR2 YYEEEE. CDR3 size: 13 residues. CDR3 sequence: CASRLLSTDTQYF. The CDR3 DNA is TGTGCCAGCAGGTTACTGAGCACAGATACGCAGTATTTT.

The rearrangement links TRBV19 to TRBJ2-2; no definite D call. Trimming removed 6 bases from V and 4 bases from J, with 12 bases in between. CDR1 is LNHDA, CDR2 SQIVND, per germline (reference sequence). The CDR3 covers 14 residues. CDR3 loop: CASRIRSSTGELFF. DNA of the CDR3: TGTGCCAGTAGAATTAGGTCTAGCACCGGGGAGCTGTTTTTT.

The chain recombines TRBV28 with TRBJ1-2; D remains ambiguous. Trimming removed 4 bases from V and 5 bases from J, with 5 bases in between. The germline V gene encodes CDR1 MDHEN and CDR2 SYDVKM. The CDR3 sequence is 11 residues long. The CDR3 protein is CASSYLYGYTF. The CDR3 DNA follows: TGTGCCAGCAGTTACTTATATGGCTACACCTTC.

V gene TRBV29-1 combines with J gene TRBJ2-7; weak D call: TRBD1 (6 bases). Trimming pared 5 bases from V and 2 bases from J, leaving 13 bases between. The germline CDR1 and CDR2 sequences are SQVTM and ANQGSEA. The length of the CDR3 is 13 residues. This CDR3 reads CSVSPSGAYEQYF. Here the CDR3 DNA reads TGCAGCGTTTCCCCTTCAGGGGCCTACGAGCAGTACTTC.

The V gene is TRBV18, the J gene TRBJ2-5; no reliable D call. V was clipped by 2 bases and J by 2 bases, with 6 bases between them. CDR1 is KGHSH, CDR2 LQKENI, per germline. The CDR3 is 13 amino acids. CDR3 sequence reads: CASSPTEQETQYF. The CDR3 nucleotides read TGTGCCAGCTCACCAACTGAACAAGAGACCCAGTACTTC.

The V gene is TRBV6-1, the J gene TRBJ2-7; a possible D gene is TRBD2 (6 bases). CDR1 MNHNS and CDR2 SASEGT come from the germline V gene. V lost 6 bases and J 1 base, leaving 10 bases between the germline ends. The CDR3 runs to 13 residues. The CDR3 is CASRKTSSYEQYF. Written as DNA, the CDR3 is TGTGCCAGCAGAAAGACTAGTTCCTACGAGCAGTACTTC.

Only a few counts were recorded for this clone. The V call is TRBV10-3, the J call TRBJ2-2; 7 bases fit TRBD2. The germline V gene has CDR1 ENHRY and CDR2 SYGVKD. The CDR3 consists of 14 residues. J gave up 0 bases and V 9 bases, and 4 bases lay outside the gene matches. CDR3 in amino acids: CAMRGYANTGELFF. CDR3 DNA: TGTGCCATGCGGGGGTACGCGAACACCGGGGAGCTGTTTTTT.

This clone has more than one count but fewer than ten. The V gene is TRBV28, the J gene TRBJ2-7; 7 nucleotides line up with TRBD1. Germline V gene data show CDR1 as MDHEN and CDR2 as SYDVKM. Trimming took 4 bases from V and 7 from J; bases not matched to a gene: 10. CDR3 length: 14 residues. In DNA form, the CDR3 reads TGTGCCAGCAGTTCCCACAGGGGTTATTGGGAGCAGTACTTC. Protein product: CASSSHRGYWEQYF.

The chain has TRBV5-1 and TRBJ2-5; 13 bases fit TRBD2. The germline gives CDR1 SGHRS, CDR2 YFSETQ. The CDR3 contains 16 residues. The V gene end was trimmed by 4 bases and the J gene end by 5 bases; junction bases not matched to a gene: 8. CDR3 nucleotide sequence: TGCGCCAGCAGCCGGACTAGCGGGAGTGTATGGGAGACCCAGTACTTC. This translates into CASSRTSGSVWETQYF.

This chain links TRBV2 with TRBJ1-2, with no clear D. Germline CDR1 reads SNHLY; CDR2 reads FYNNEI. The CDR3 length is 14 residues. Trimming cost V 6 bases and J 1 base, with 12 bases left between them. The CDR3 region has the DNA TGTGCCAGCAGGGAGGACGGATATAACTATGGCTACACCTTC. This translates into CASREDGYNYGYTF.

The chain joins TRBV7-8 to TRBJ1-4; tentative D call: TRBD1 (5 bases). The CDR3 covers 14 residues. V was pared by 3 bases and J by 7 bases, with 12 bases between. Germline assignment: CDR1 SGHVS and CDR2 FQNEAQ. CDR3: CASSFQGGIEKLFF. Here the CDR3 DNA reads TGTGCCAGCAGCTTTCAGGGAGGGATTGAAAAACTGTTTTTT. The entire variable domain, with the rest obtained from reference TRBV7-8 and TRBJ1-4, is as follows: GAGVSQSPRYKVAKRGQDVALRCDPISGHVSLFWYQQALGQGPEFLTYFQNEAQLDKSGLPSDRFFAERPEGSVSTLKIQRTQQEDSAVYLCASSFQGGIEKLFFGSGTQLSVL.

This chain links TRBV5-6 with TRBJ2-2; the D gene is possibly TRBD1 (6 bases). Germline V gene lookup returns CDR1 SGHDT and CDR2 YYEEEE. V gave up 2 bases and J gave up 2 bases, with 16 bases separating them. The CDR3 contains 17 residues. CDR3 sequence reads: CASSFPQGRSNTGELFF. DNA for the CDR3: TGTGCCAGCAGCTTTCCCCAGGGGCGGAGCAACACCGGGGAGCTGTTTTTT.